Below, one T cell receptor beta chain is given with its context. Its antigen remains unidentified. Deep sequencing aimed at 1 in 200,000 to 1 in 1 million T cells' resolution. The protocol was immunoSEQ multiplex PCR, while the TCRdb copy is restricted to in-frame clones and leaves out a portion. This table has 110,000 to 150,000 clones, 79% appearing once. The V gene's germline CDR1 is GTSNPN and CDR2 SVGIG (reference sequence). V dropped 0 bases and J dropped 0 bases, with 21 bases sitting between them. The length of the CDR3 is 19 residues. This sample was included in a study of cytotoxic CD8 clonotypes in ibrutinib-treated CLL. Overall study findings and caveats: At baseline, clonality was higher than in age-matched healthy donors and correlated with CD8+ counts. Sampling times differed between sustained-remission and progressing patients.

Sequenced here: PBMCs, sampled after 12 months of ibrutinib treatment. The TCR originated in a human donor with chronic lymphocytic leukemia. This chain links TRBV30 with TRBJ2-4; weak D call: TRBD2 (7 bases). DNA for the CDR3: TGTGCCTGGAGTGTAAGATGGGGAGGGGGGGCCCCAGCCAAAAACATTCAGTACTTC. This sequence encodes CAWSVRWGGGAPAKNIQYF.